This TCR beta chain was profiled in a study of blood T cell repertoires in COVID-19 (dated by TCRdb to about 2020). In the study overall: Samples covering the acute and convalescent phases of COVID-19 were provided by collaborators in the United States, Italy and Spain. Samples came from the ongoing ImmuneRACE study (first 160 participants) plus 1,254 subjects from 6 global collaborators. Subjects who had been exposed to COVID-19, were actively infected with it, or had recovered from it provided the deeply sampled blood TCRbeta repertoires that made up the dataset. A freely available public database, intended as a resource for researchers studying the immune response to SARS-CoV-2, is where the repertoires were released. The material from the prospective study consisted of cDNA or gDNA derived from T cells, B-cell-depleted T cells, or PBMCs. Nearly every sample came with metadata listing a de-identified subject ID, COVID-19 status, age in years and sex. Where HLA class I and class II types were available, the types were taken from metadata supplied by the sample provider, not from assay-based typing. The study at large found these results: How much clinical and demographic metadata was included differed by source and by participant, and the metadata was provided uncurated.

Concerning this clone itself: Its recognized antigen is unknown. No much larger clonotype is one base removed from it; base qualities were not supplied.

Taken from cysteine to phenylalanine, the CDR3 has 13 residues. Only the CDR3 part of the read is kept: 39 bases, read in frame from the first base. V loses 2 bases at its end and J loses 1 base; junction bases beyond the gene matches: 1. The germline V gene (reference sequence) sets CDR1 to GTSNPN and CDR2 to SVGIG. One collaborating source in Seattle enrolled patients during active infection and followed them longitudinally through the course of disease. Whole blood was collected in K2EDTA tubes by collaborating institutions according to the institutions' own protocols. For TCRbeta analysis, collaborator samples were shipped as frozen whole blood, as isolated PBMCs, or as DNA extracted from either sample type. The immunoSEQ Assay, a bias-controlled multiplex PCR, was used to amplify TCRbeta CDR3 regions from genomic DNA. Regarding the original processing steps: The number of nucleated cells in each sample was estimated by amplification of reference gene primers within the assay. To quantify the absolute abundance of each unique TCRbeta CDR3 rearrangement, sequence reads were collapsed and filtered. Productive Simpson clonality was computed per sample as the square root of Simpson's diversity index over productive rearrangements. Drawn from immuneACCESS, this table holds only the in-frame rearrangements with V and J called that TCRdb kept. Clones are partly lost; checked studies trace under half to an unresolved V gene and leave the rest unexplained. V and J calls plus clone size are reproduced from that table; the DNA served to infer D and trimming. Here the sample has over 150,000 clones; about 95% occur a single time. The ten largest clones add up to 0.76% of the sample.

Sequenced sample: peripheral blood. The TCR originated in a man aged 25-40 years with COVID-19, enrolled during active disease. This receptor chain uses TRBV30 and TRBJ1-1; 7 nucleotides in the junction match TRBD1. The CDR3 reads CAWSWTGNTEAFF. In nucleotides, the sequence is TGTGCCTGGAGTTGGACAGGGAACACTGAAGCTTTCTTT.